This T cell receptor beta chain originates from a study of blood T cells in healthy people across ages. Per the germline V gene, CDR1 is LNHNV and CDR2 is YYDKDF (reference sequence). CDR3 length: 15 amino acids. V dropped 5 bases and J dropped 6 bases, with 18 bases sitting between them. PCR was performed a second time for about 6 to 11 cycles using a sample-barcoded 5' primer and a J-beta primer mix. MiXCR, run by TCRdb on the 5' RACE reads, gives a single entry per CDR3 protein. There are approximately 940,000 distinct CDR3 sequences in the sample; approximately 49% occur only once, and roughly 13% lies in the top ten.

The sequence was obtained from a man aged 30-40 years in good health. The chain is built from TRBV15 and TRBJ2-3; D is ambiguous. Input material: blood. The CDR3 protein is CATSLSLRVTDTQYF. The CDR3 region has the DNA TGTGCCACCAGCTTAAGCCTTAGGGTAACGGATACGCAGTATTTT.